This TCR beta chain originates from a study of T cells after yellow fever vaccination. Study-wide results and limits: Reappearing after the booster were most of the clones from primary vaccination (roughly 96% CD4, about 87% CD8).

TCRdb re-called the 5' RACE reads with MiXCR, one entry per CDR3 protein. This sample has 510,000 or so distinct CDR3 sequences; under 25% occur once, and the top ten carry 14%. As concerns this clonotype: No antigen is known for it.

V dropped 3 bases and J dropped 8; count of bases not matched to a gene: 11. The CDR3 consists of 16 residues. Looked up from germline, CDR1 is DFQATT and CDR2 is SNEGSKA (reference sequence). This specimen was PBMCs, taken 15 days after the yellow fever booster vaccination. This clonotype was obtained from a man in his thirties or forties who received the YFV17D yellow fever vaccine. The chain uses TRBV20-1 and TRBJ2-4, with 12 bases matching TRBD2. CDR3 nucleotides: TGCAGTGCTAGTCAACTACTAGCGGGAGGATCTTACATTCAGTACTTC. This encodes CSASQLLAGGSYIQYF.